This T cell receptor beta chain was obtained from a study of regulatory T cells in long-lasting Graves disease. Study-wide background: A definition of persistent Graves' disease required over 5 years of antithyroid drugs plus positive TSH receptor antibodies.

Time point indicated: persistent/refractory GD, antithyroid drugs over 5 years with positive TRAb. There was RNA extracted from PBMCs, and the TCR library was made from it. Investigators prepared the TCR beta libraries by applying iRepertoire HTBI primers and Arm-PCR of CDR3 regions. Original data processing: The identification of approximately 62 TRBV and some 14 TRBJ segments was made across samples. MiXCR, applied by TCRdb to the multiplex PCR reads, yields one record per CDR3 protein. It is TCRdb's table, rather than the study itself, that gives the V and J calls and clone size. The data hold about 660,000 distinct CDR3 sequences, with about 30% observed a single time. This clonotype has only a few counts. Antigen unknown. This CDR3 contains 14 residues. The V end was cut by 0 bases, the J end by 4 bases, with 12 bases between. Germline V gene data show CDR1 as GTSNPN and CDR2 as SVGIG (reference sequence).

Whole-study results and caveats: Accuracy was perhaps lowered by the small sample size. The study found lower TCR diversity in persistent Graves' patients than in newly diagnosed ones.

The V call is TRBV30, the J call TRBJ2-5; TRBD1 is a possible D gene (5 bases). The source of this sequence is a female donor with Graves disease. Sequenced material: peripheral blood mononuclear cells (PBMCs), taken when the disease was refractory, from a patient treated with antithyroid drugs. CDR3 in DNA: TGTGCCTGGAGTGTCTGGGGCTCCATAGAGACCCAGTACTTC. It is translated as CAWSVWGSIETQYF.